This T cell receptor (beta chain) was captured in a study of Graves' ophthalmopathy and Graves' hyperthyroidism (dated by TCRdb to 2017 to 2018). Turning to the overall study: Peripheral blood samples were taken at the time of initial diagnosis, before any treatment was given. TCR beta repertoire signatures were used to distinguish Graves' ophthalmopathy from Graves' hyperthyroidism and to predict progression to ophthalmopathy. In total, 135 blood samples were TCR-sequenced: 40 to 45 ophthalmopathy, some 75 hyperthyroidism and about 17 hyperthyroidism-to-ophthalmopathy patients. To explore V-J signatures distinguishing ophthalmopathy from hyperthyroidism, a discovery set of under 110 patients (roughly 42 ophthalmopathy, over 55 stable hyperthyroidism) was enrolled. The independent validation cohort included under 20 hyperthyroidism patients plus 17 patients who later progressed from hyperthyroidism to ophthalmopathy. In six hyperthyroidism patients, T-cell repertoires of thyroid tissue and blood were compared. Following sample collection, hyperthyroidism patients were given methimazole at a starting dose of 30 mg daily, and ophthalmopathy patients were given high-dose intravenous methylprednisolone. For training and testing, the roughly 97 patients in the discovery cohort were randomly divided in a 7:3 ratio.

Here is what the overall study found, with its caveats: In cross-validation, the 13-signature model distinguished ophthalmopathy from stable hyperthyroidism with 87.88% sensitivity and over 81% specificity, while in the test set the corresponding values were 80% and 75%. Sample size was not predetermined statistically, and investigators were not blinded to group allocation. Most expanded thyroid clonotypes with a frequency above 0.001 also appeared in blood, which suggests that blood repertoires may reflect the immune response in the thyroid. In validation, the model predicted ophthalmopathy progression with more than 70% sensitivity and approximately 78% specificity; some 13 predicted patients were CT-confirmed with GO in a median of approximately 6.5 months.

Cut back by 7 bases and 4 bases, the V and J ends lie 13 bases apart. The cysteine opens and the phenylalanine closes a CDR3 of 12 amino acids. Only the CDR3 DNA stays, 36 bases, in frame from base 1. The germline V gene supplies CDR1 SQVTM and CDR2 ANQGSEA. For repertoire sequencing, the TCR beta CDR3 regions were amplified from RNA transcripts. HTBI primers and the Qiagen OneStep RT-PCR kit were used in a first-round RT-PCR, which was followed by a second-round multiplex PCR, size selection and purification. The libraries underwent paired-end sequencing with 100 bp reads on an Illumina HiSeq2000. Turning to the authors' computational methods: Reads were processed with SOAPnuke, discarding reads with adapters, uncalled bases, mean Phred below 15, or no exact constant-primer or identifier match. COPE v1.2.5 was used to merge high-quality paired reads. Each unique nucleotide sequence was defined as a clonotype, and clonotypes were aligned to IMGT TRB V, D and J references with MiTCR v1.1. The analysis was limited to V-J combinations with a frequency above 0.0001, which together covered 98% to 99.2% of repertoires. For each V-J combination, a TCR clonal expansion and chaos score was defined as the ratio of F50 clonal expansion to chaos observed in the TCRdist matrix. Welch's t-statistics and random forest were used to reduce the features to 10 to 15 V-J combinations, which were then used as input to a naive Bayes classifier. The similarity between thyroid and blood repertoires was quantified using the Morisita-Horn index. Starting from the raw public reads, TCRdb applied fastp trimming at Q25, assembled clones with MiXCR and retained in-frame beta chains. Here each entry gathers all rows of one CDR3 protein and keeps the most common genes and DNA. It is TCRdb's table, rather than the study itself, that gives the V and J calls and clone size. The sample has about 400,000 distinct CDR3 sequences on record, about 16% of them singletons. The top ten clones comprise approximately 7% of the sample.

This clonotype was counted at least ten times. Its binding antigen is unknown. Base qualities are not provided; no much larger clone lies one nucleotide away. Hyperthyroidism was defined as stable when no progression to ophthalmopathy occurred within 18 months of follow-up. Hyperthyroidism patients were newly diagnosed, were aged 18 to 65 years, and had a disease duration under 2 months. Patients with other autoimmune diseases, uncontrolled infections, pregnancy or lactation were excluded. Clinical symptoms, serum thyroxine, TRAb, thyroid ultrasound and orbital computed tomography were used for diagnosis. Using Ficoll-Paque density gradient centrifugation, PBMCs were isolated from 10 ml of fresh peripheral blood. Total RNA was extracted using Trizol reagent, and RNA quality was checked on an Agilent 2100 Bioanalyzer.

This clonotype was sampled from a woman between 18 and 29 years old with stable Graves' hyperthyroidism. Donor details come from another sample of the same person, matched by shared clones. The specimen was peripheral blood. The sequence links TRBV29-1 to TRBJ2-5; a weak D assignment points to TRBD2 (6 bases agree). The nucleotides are TGCAGCGCCCAGGGAGGAGGAGAGACCCAGTACTTC. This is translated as CSAQGGGETQYF.